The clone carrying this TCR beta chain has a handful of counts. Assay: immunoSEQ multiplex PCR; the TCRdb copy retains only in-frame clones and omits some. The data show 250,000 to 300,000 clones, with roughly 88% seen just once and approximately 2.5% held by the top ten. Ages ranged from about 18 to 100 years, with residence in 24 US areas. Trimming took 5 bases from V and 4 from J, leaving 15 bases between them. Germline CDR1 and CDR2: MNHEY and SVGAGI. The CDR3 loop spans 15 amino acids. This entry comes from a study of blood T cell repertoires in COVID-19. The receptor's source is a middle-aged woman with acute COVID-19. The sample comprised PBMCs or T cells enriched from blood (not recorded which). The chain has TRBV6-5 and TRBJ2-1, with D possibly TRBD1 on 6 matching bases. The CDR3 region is CASSLMTGTYNEQFF. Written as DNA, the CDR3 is TGTGCCAGCAGTCTCATGACAGGTACTTACAATGAGCAGTTCTTC.